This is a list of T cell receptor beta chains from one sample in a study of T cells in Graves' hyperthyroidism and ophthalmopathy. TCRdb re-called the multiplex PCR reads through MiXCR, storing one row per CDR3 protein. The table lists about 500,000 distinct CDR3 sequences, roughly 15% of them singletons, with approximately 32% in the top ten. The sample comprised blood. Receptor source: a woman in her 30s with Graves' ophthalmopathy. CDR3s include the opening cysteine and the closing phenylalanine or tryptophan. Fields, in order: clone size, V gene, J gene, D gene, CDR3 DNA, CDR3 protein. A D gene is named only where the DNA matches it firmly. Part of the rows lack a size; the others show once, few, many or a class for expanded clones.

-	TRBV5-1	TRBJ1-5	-	TGTGCCAGCAGCTTGGATTGGGGTCAGCCCCAGCATTTT	CASSLDWGQPQHF
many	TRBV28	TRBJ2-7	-	TGTGCCAGCAGTTTATTAGAATCCGAAGGGTACGAGCAGTACTTC	CASSLLESEGYEQYF
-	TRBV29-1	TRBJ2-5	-	TGCAGCGTGAGGACAGAGGGTTTAGAGACCCAGTACTTC	CSVRTEGLETQYF
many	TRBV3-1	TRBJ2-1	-	TGTGCCAGCAGCCAACGAAGGGATTACAATGAGCAGTTCTTC	CASSQRRDYNEQFF
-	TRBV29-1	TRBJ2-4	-	TGCAGCGTATTGACAAACAAAAACATTCAGTACTTC	CSVLTNKNIQYF
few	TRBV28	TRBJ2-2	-	TGTGCCAGCAGTGAACAGGGGGGGAGCACCGGGGAGCTGTTTTTT	CASSEQGGSTGELFF
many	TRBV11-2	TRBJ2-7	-	TGTGCCAGCAGCCTCAGACGGACCTCCTCCTACGAGCAGTACTTC	CASSLRRTSSYEQYF
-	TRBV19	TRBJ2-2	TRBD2	TGTGCCAGTAGTATTGCCGGACTAGCCGGGGAGCTGTTTTTT	CASSIAGLAGELFF
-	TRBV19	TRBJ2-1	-	TGTGCCAGTAATACCGGGTCCCATGAGCAGTTCTTC	CASNTGSHEQFF
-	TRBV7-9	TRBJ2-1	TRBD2	TGTGCCGGATCCGGGACTAGGTCCTACAATGAGCAGTTCTTC	CAGSGTRSYNEQFF
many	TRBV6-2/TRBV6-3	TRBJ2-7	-	TGTGCCAGCAGTTACTTTCCTTCCGACTACGAGCAGTACTTC	CASSYFPSDYEQYF
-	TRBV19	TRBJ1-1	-	TGTGCCAGTAGTATGACTGGGTGGACTGAAGCTTTCTTT	CASSMTGWTEAFF
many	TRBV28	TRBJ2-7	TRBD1	TGTGCCAGCAGCAAGGACAGGGAGAGGGAAGGCTACGAGCAGTACTTC	CASSKDREREGYEQYF
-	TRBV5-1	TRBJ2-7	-	TGCGCCAGCCAACGGGACCACGACTCCTACGAGCAGTACTTC	CASQRDHDSYEQYF
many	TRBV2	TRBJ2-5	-	TGTGCCAGCAGTGTTGAGGCAGGGTGGGAGACCCAGTACTTC	CASSVEAGWETQYF
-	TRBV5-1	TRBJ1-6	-	TGCGCCAGCAGCTTAGGGCCCCCAGAGGATTCACCCCTCCACTTT	CASSLGPPEDSPLHF
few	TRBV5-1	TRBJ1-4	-	TGCGCCAGCAGCCTCAGGACAGACAATGAAAAACTGTTTTTT	CASSLRTDNEKLFF
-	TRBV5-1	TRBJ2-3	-	TGCGCCAGCAGCTTGGCCGTTGGTAGCGGACTACGGGTTGGTACGCAGTATTTT	CASSLAVGSGLRVGTQYF
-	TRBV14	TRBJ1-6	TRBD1	TGTGCCAGCAGCCAAGGGACAGGGGGGAATTCACCCCTCCACTTT	CASSQGTGGNSPLHF
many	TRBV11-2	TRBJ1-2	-	TGTGCCAGCAGCTTAGGGATAAACTATGGCTACACCTTC	CASSLGINYGYTF
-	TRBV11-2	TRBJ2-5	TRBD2	TGTGCCAGCAGCCAGACTAGCGGGAGTCAGACCCAGTACTTC	CASSQTSGSQTQYF
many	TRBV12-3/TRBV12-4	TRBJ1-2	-	TGTGCCAGCAGTTTCGGGGTAGATGGCTACACCTTC	CASSFGVDGYTF
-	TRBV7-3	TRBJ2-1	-	TGTGCCAGCAGCGAAACTGGACGAGCCAATGAGCAGTTCTTC	CASSETGRANEQFF
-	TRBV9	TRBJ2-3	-	TGTGCCAGCAGCGTAGCCGCTCGGGCTAGCACAGATACGCAGTATTTT	CASSVAARASTDTQYF
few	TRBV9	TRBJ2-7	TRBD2	TGTGCCAGCAGCGTAGGGGCGGGAGATGGCGAGCAGTACTTC	CASSVGAGDGEQYF
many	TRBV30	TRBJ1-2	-	TGTGCCTGGAGTGTATACGGTGCTAACTATGGCTACACCTTC	CAWSVYGANYGYTF
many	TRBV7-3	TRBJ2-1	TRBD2	TGTGCCAGCAGCCTCGGCGGACACCTAGCGGGCGAGCAGTTCTTC	CASSLGGHLAGEQFF
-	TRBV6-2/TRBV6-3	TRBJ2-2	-	TGTGCCAGCAGTTACTCGAGCGCGGGGACCGGGGAGCTGTTTTTT	CASSYSSAGTGELFF
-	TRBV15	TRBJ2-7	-	TGTGCCACCAGCAGAGCGGGCAGAGAGCAGTACTTC	CATSRAGREQYF
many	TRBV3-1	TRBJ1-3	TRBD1	TGTGCCAGCAGCTCCGGGACAGGGGGAAACACCATATATTTT	CASSSGTGGNTIYF
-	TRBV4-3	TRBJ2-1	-	TGCGCCAGCAGCCAAGATGGGCGGCAAGGGGGGGACAATGAGCAGTTCTTC	CASSQDGRQGGDNEQFF
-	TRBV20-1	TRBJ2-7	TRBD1	TGCAGTACACCGGGACAGGGGTACGAGCAGTACTTC	CSTPGQGYEQYF
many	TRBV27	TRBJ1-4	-	TGTGCCAGCAGTTTAGACAGTGCAACTAATGAAAAACTGTTTTTT	CASSLDSATNEKLFF
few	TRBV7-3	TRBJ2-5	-	TGTGCCAGCAGCCCATACCACAGGGAAAAGACCCAGTACTTC	CASSPYHREKTQYF
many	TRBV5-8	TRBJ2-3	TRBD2	TGTGCCAGCAGCTTGGACGGGACTAGCGGGAGGGCTAGCACAGATACGCAGTATTTT	CASSLDGTSGRASTDTQYF
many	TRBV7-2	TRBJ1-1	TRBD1	TGTGCCAGCAGCTCCGATCGACAGGGCAGGGACACTGAAGCTTTCTTT	CASSSDRQGRDTEAFF